Listed here are 20 T cell receptor beta chains from one sample, sequenced in a study of T cell responses to AZD1222 COVID-19 vaccine. Generated by immunoSEQ multiplex PCR, the TCRdb table keeps only in-frame clones and is missing some. Seen here are roughly 190,000 clones, approximately 95% observed once, and the top ten hold 3.5% to 4.5%. The specimen comprised peripheral blood, sampled on day 0 of AZD1222 vaccination. These receptors were collected from an adult in good health.

Concerning this clone itself: At one end the junction does not follow the germline gene, possibly because of a read error. The chain combines TRBV11-2 with TRBJ1-2; D gene ambiguous. This CDR3 region has 15 residues. The germline V gene encodes CDR1 SGHAT and CDR2 FQNNGV. The CDR3 sequence is CANSLDGRNSYGYTF. DNA for the CDR3: TGTGCCAACAGCTTAGATGGTAGGAACTCGTATGGCTACACCTTC.

V is TRBV5-1 and J is TRBJ2-7; TRBD1 is a possible D gene (6 bases). The CDR3 has 14 amino acids. The V gene lost 4 bases and the J gene lost 3 bases, with 14 bases spanning the gap. The germline CDR1 and CDR2 sequences are SGHRS and YFSETQ. CDR3 nucleotides: TGCGCCAGCAGCCTTGGACAGCCTATCTACGAGCAGTACTTC. Amino acid sequence: CASSLGQPIYEQYF.

This clone was counted only a few times. The chain combines TRBV7-9 with TRBJ1-1; no definite D call. CDR1 SEHNR and CDR2 FQNEAQ come from the germline V gene (reference sequence). CDR3 length: 19 amino acids. The V end lost 1 base, the J end lost 11 bases, and 32 bases lay between the germline ends. DNA of the CDR3: TGTGCCAGCAGCTTAGGGGTTTGGGAACCTCGGATCAGTACGGGTGGTGCTTTCTTT. Amino acid sequence: CASSLGVWEPRISTGGAFF.

This chain uses TRBV5-1 with TRBJ2-7; TRBD1 matches 8 bases. The ends lost 4 bases at V and 5 bases at J; junction bases unmatched: 8. CDR1 and CDR2 (germline): SGHRS, YFSETQ. CDR3 length: 14 residues. The DNA of the CDR3 is TGCGCCAGCAGCGTGACAGGGGTGTCCGACGAGCAGTACTTC. Translated, it gives CASSVTGVSDEQYF.

This clone was seen a single time. This CDR3 is CASSLPLAGGPNEQFF. The CDR3 coding sequence is TGCGCCAGCAGCCTCCCACTAGCGGGAGGGCCCAATGAGCAGTTCTTC. The rearrangement links TRBV5-1 to TRBJ2-1, with 13 bases fitting TRBD2. V was clipped by 4 bases and J by 6 bases; unmatched bases: 7. CDR3 size: 16 residues. Germline V CDR1 and CDR2: SGHRS, YFSETQ.

The chain links TRBV5-1 to TRBJ1-6; 8 bases fit TRBD1. The CDR3 totals 15 residues. V dropped 5 bases and J dropped 10; count of bases not matched to a gene: 11. Germline-derived CDR1 and CDR2 are SGHRS and YFSETQ. CDR3 nucleotide sequence: TGCGCCAGCAGAAGAGAGGACAGGGCCAACTCACCCCTCCACTTT. It yields the protein CASRREDRANSPLHF.

The chain employs TRBV2 and TRBJ1-2, with a tentative D call TRBD1 (5 bases). With 8 bases removed from V and 1 base from J, the gap between germline ends came to 17 bases. Germline-derived CDR1 and CDR2 are SNHLY and FYNNEI. CDR3 length equals 15 residues. Written as DNA, the CDR3 is TGTGCCAGCCAGGGTGACGGAATATTTAACTATGGCTACACCTTC. Its protein product is CASQGDGIFNYGYTF.

The CDR3 nucleotides are TGTGCCAGCAGGGTTAATGGGGATCAGCCCCAGCATTTT. This sequence encodes CASRVNGDQPQHF. The chain links TRBV12-3 or TRBV12-4 to TRBJ1-5; D remains unclear. Trimming took off 6 bases at V and 5 bases at J, with 11 bases between the two ends. CDR3 length: 13 amino acids.

The chain has TRBV6-5 and TRBJ1-1; D is perhaps TRBD1 (5 bases). Germline V gene lookup returns CDR1 MNHEY and CDR2 SVGAGI. Trimming pared 2 bases from V and 8 bases from J, leaving 15 bases between. This CDR3 is 14 amino acids long. This CDR3 is CASSYGFRDREAFF. The CDR3 bases are TGTGCCAGCAGTTACGGGTTTAGAGACAGAGAAGCTTTCTTT.

The chain is built from TRBV4-1 and TRBJ1-1; D gene unclear. V gave up 2 bases and J gave up 1 base, with 14 bases separating them. Germline V gives CDR1 MGHRA, CDR2 YSYEKL. CDR3 length: 16 amino acids. Here the CDR3 DNA reads TGCGCCAGCAGCCAATTCCCGGGTGGAAGGAACACTGAAGCTTTCTTT. This sequence encodes CASSQFPGGRNTEAFF.

For the CDR3, the DNA is TGTGCCAGCAGACAGGGGGCCAACACTGAAGCTTTCTTT. This encodes CASRQGANTEAFF. This chain uses TRBV5-4 with TRBJ1-1, with TRBD1 matching over 9 bases. With 5 bases clipped from V and 2 bases from J, the junction kept 1 base outside the gene matches. The CDR3 runs to 13 residues. Germline V gene sequence: CDR1 SGHNT, CDR2 YYREEE (reference sequence).

The chain's CDR3 is CASSLGRTDPEKLFF. CDR3 bases: TGCGCCAGCAGCTTGGGACGGACAGACCCTGAAAAACTGTTTTTT. V and J are TRBV5-1 and TRBJ1-4; TRBD1 might be the D (6 bases). Between the trimmed V and J ends, which lost 0 bases and 7 bases, there was a span of 13 bases. The germline V gene encodes CDR1 SGHRS and CDR2 YFSETQ. The CDR3 contains 15 residues.

J is TRBJ2-3 and V is TRBV5-4, with 10 bases fitting TRBD2. The length of the CDR3 is 16 residues. The germline CDR1 and CDR2 sequences are SGHNT and YYREEE (reference sequence). V lost 4 bases and J lost 4; bases outside the gene matches: 9. The CDR3 DNA sequence: TGTGCCAGCAGCCTAGGGGTAGCGGGGGGCTCAGATACGCAGTATTTT. The encoded protein is CASSLGVAGGSDTQYF.

CDR3 nucleotide sequence: TGTGCCAGCAGCAGGACTAGCGGGACCGGCCATACGCAGTATTTT. Encoded protein: CASSRTSGTGHTQYF. This chain joins TRBV7-6 and TRBJ2-3; the match to TRBD2 covers 12 bases. The V gene end was trimmed by 5 bases and the J gene end by 7 bases; junction bases not matched to a gene: 7. This CDR3 comprises 15 residues. CDR1 is SGHVS and CDR2 is FNYEAQ in the germline V gene. Drawing the rest from reference TRBV7-6 and TRBJ2-3, the complete variable domain is GAGVSQSPRYKVTKRGQDVALRCDPISGHVSLYWYRQALGQGPEFLTYFNYEAQQDKSGLPNDRFSAERPEGSISTLTIQRTEQRDSAMYRCASSRTSGTGHTQYFGPGTRLTVL.

The rearrangement uses TRBV7-9 and TRBJ1-3; D may be TRBD1 (5 bases). The V end lost 5 bases, the J end lost 4 bases, and 12 bases lay between the germline ends. The CDR3 has 14 residues. Germline V lookup: CDR1 SEHNR, CDR2 FQNEAQ (reference sequence). The CDR3 loop is CASSPGAGGNTIYF. The DNA of the CDR3 is TGTGCCAGCAGCCCTGGGGCAGGGGGAAACACCATATATTTT.

The chain employs TRBV11-1 and TRBJ2-3; D is uncertain. This CDR3 has 14 residues. CDR1 and CDR2 (germline): SGHAT, FQDESV (reference sequence). V was cut by 4 bases and J by 3 bases, with 11 bases left in between. CDR3 loop: CASSSGSGTDTQYF. The CDR3 DNA sequence: TGTGCCAGCAGCTCTGGCAGTGGGACAGATACGCAGTATTTT.

The CDR3 DNA follows: TGTGCCAGCAGCTCCCGACCCAGAGGTAGCACAGATACGCAGTATTTT. It yields the protein CASSSRPRGSTDTQYF. The chain employs TRBV7-6 and TRBJ2-3; D uncertain. The ends were cut back, 4 bases at V and 0 bases at J, with 14 bases in the middle. The CDR3 loop spans 16 amino acids. CDR1 SGHVS and CDR2 FNYEAQ come from the germline V gene.

This clone has a single count. The V and J genes are TRBV5-1 and TRBJ1-1; no clear D. The germline V gene has CDR1 SGHRS and CDR2 YFSETQ. This CDR3 is 14 amino acids long. The V end lost 2 bases, the J end lost 8 bases, and 16 bases lay between the germline ends. CDR3 bases: TGCGCCAGCAGCTTCCGTGGGGAGGGCAGGGAAGCTTTCTTT. Residues: CASSFRGEGREAFF.

This sequence joins TRBV9 and TRBJ2-1; 7 bases agree with TRBD1. The CDR3 contains 16 residues. CDR1 SGDLS and CDR2 YYNGEE come from the germline V gene. V dropped 4 bases and J dropped 3; count of bases not matched to a gene: 10. The CDR3 spells CASSPRDSPYYNEQFF. CDR3 sequence (DNA): TGTGCCAGCAGCCCCCGGGACAGTCCCTACTACAATGAGCAGTTCTTC.

In this sample, this clone turned up many times. The chain joins TRBV7-9 to TRBJ2-1; D ambiguous. CDR3 size: 14 residues. V shed 5 bases and J shed 9 bases, with 17 bases lying between them. Germline CDR1 reads SEHNR; CDR2 reads FQNEAQ (reference sequence). CDR3: CASSPPRSFSEQFF. Here the CDR3 DNA reads TGTGCCAGCAGCCCTCCGAGGAGTTTCAGTGAGCAGTTCTTC.